The 17 T cell receptor beta chains below all came from one sample that was sequenced in a study of human T cells and chemical hapten exposure. The sample's time point: patch test 2, 6 weeks after DPC sensitization. Treatment denoted: therapeutic diphenylcyclopropenone sensitization with weekly scalp DPC. TCRdb reprocessed the RACE reads with MiXCR, giving one entry per CDR3 protein. Here the sample spans 330,000 or so distinct CDR3 sequences, roughly 6.3% being singletons. Sequences were derived from whole blood, sampled in connection with sensitization to the hapten diphenylcyclopropenone (DPC). All receptors derive from a woman aged 18-29 years with alopecia areata. Some clones in this sample may be carry-over from other donors' samples.

This clonotype has at least ten counts. The V gene is TRBV12-3 or TRBV12-4, the J gene TRBJ1-4; 7 bases are shared with TRBD1. After removal of 2 bases from V and 6 bases from J, the junction contained 3 bases not matched to a gene. This CDR3 contains 14 residues. CDR3 sequence: CASSLWQGDEKLFF. The CDR3 nucleotides read TGTGCCAGCAGTTTATGGCAGGGGGATGAAAAACTGTTTTTT.

This clonotype was seen at least ten times. The V and J genes are TRBV19 and TRBJ2-4; TRBD1 aligns across 7 bases. The germline V gene has CDR1 LNHDA and CDR2 SQIVND (reference sequence). CDR3 length: 13 residues. The J segment lost 10 bases and the V segment lost 6 bases, leaving 9 bases of the junction unmatched. The CDR3 sequence: CASRAWDSDIQYF. Written as DNA, the CDR3 is TGTGCCAGTAGGGCGTGGGACAGTGATATTCAGTACTTC. Full variable domain (remainder filled in from reference TRBV19 and TRBJ2-4): DGGITQSPKYLFRKEGQNVTLSCEQNLNHDAMYWYRQDPGQGLRLIYYSQIVNDFQKGDIAEGYSVSREKKESFPLTVTSAQKNPTAFYLCASRAWDSDIQYFGAGTRLSVL.

This clonotype was detected a few times. The chain joins TRBV28 to TRBJ1-5; D is undetermined. Trimming took off 2 bases at V and 2 bases at J, with 16 bases between the two ends. The CDR3 contains 17 residues. Germline-derived CDR1 and CDR2 are MDHEN and SYDVKM. This CDR3 is CASSLNIRGYGNQPQHF. The CDR3 nucleotides read TGTGCCAGCAGTTTAAATATCAGAGGGTACGGCAATCAGCCCCAGCATTTT.

Concerning this clonotype: A clone one base away is much larger, so this may be a read error. V gene TRBV7-2 combines with J gene TRBJ1-2; D call uncertain. The CDR3 is 15 amino acids. Germline V gene data show CDR1 as SGHTA and CDR2 as FQGNSA. The CDR3 nucleotides read TGTGCCAGCAGCCCATCTACTGCAGGCAACTATGTCTACACCTTC. This gives the protein CASSPSTAGNYVYTF.

The chain employs TRBV5-1 and TRBJ2-1; D remains unclear. In germline, CDR1 is SGHRS, CDR2 YFSETQ. V lost 0 bases and J 6 bases, leaving 7 bases between the germline ends. The CDR3 length is 13 residues. CDR3 nucleotide sequence: TGCGCCAGCAGCTTGGTACAGATCAATGAGCAGTTCTTC. It translates to CASSLVQINEQFF. Looking up the rest from reference TRBV5-1 and TRBJ2-1 gives the full variable domain: KAGVTQTPRYLIKTRGQQVTLSCSPISGHRSVSWYQQTPGQGLQFLFEYFSETQRNKGNFPGRFSGRQFSNSRSEMNVSTLELGDSALYLCASSLVQINEQFFGPGTRLTVL.

The sample holds a few counts of this clonotype. J is TRBJ2-6 and V is TRBV7-3; D gene ambiguous. The CDR3 consists of 15 residues. CDR1 is SGHTA and CDR2 is FQGTGA in the germline V gene. With 5 bases removed from V and 0 bases from J, the gap between germline ends came to 8 bases. CDR3 residues: CASSPLASGANVLTF. DNA for the CDR3: TGTGCCAGCAGCCCCCTGGCCTCTGGGGCCAACGTCCTGACTTTC.

This clonotype was seen many times. V gene TRBV7-8 combines with J gene TRBJ2-3; no definite D call. This CDR3 is built from 15 residues. V gave up 3 bases and J gave up 4 bases, with 14 bases separating them. Germline V gives CDR1 SGHVS, CDR2 FQNEAQ. The CDR3 DNA is TGTGCCAGCAGCTTCCCAGACCGCATGTCAGATACGCAGTATTTT. Residues: CASSFPDRMSDTQYF.

This clonotype was seen at least ten times. The chain is built from TRBV7-9 and TRBJ1-1; tentative D call: TRBD1 (5 bases). The CDR3 covers 15 residues. With 5 bases removed from V and 1 base from J, the gap between germline ends came to 14 bases. Germline V gives CDR1 SEHNR, CDR2 FQNEAQ (reference sequence). The chain's CDR3 is CASSRHDSPNTEAFF. In nucleotides, the CDR3 is TGTGCCAGCAGCCGACACGACAGCCCGAACACTGAAGCTTTCTTT. The full variable domain, rest sourced from reference TRBV7-9 and TRBJ1-1, is DTGVSQNPRHKITKRGQNVTFRCDPISEHNRLYWYRQTLGQGPEFLTYFQNEAQLEKSRLLSDRFSAERPKGSFSTLEIQRTEQGDSAMYLCASSRHDSPNTEAFFGQGTRLTVV.

This clonotype is a singleton in its sample. The chain carries TRBV20-1 and TRBJ1-5; 7 nucleotides line up with TRBD1. The V gene end was trimmed by 6 bases and the J gene end by 1 base; junction bases not matched to a gene: 15. Looked up from germline, CDR1 is DFQATT and CDR2 is SNEGSKA (reference sequence). The CDR3 loop spans 17 amino acids. CDR3 amino acids: CSAPRTGRGISNQPQHF. The DNA of the CDR3 is TGCAGTGCCCCCCGGACAGGACGGGGTATAAGCAATCAGCCCCAGCATTTT.

This clonotype was detected ten times or more. This chain links TRBV28 with TRBJ1-2, with no clear D. V gave up 4 bases and J gave up 8 bases, with 17 bases separating them. Looked up from germline, CDR1 is MDHEN and CDR2 is SYDVKM. CDR3 length: 14 amino acids. CDR3 DNA sequence: TGTGCCAGCAGTTCCCCACCCACCTATGAAGGCTACACCTTC. As protein: CASSSPPTYEGYTF.

This chain uses TRBV6-5 with TRBJ2-1; D might be TRBD2 (6 bases). The CDR3 extends over 14 amino acids. Germline lookup yields CDR1 MNHEY and CDR2 SVGAGI. Trimming pared 4 bases from V and 0 bases from J, leaving 7 bases between. This chain's CDR3 is CASSWGVSYNEQFF. The CDR3 DNA sequence: TGTGCCAGCAGTTGGGGGGTCTCCTACAATGAGCAGTTCTTC.

This chain connects TRBV6-1 to TRBJ2-3, with D perhaps TRBD1 or TRBD2 (5 bases each). This CDR3 contains 15 residues. Trimming stripped 6 bases from V and 0 bases from J, with 13 bases between. From germline, CDR1 is MNHNS and CDR2 SASEGT. The CDR3 spells CASSRRDVSTDTQYF. The CDR3 nucleotides are TGTGCCAGCAGCAGAAGGGACGTCAGCACAGATACGCAGTATTTT.

This clonotype occurred many times. The chain carries TRBV7-9 and TRBJ1-2; 7 bases align to TRBD1. Germline V CDR1 and CDR2: SEHNR, FQNEAQ (reference sequence). The length of the CDR3 is 13 residues. After removal of 5 bases from V and 4 bases from J, the junction contained 4 bases not matched to a gene. CDR3 region: CASSVGTVYGYTF. CDR3 nucleotide sequence: TGTGCCAGCAGCGTTGGGACAGTCTATGGCTACACCTTC.

This clonotype was counted between two and nine times. CDR3 amino acids: CASSQGDIRSYEQYF. In DNA form, the CDR3 reads TGCGCCAGCAGCCAAGGGGACATACGCTCCTACGAGCAGTACTTC. The rearrangement joins TRBV4-3 to TRBJ2-7; D is perhaps TRBD1 (6 bases). Trimming took off 1 base at V and 0 bases at J, with 10 bases between the two ends. CDR1 is LGHNA, CDR2 YSLEER, per germline. The CDR3 totals 15 residues.

This clonotype was detected many times. V and J are TRBV6-5 and TRBJ1-1, with a possible D match to TRBD1 (6 bases). This CDR3 is built from 14 residues. The ends were cut back, 0 bases at V and 7 bases at J, with 12 bases in the middle. Germline loops: CDR1 MNHEY, CDR2 SVGAGI. The CDR3 protein is CASSYSGARGEAFF. The CDR3 DNA is TGTGCCAGCAGTTACTCGGGGGCGCGGGGTGAAGCTTTCTTT.

The genes are TRBV6-2 or TRBV6-3 and TRBJ2-7; D is perhaps TRBD2 (5 bases). This CDR3 spans 14 amino acids. V was trimmed by 2 bases and J by 5 bases, leaving 13 bases between them. Germline V lookup: CDR1 MNHEY, CDR2 SVGEGT. The CDR3 reads CASSYGLGLNEQYF. The CDR3 nucleotides read TGTGCCAGCAGTTACGGTCTAGGACTTAACGAGCAGTACTTC.

CDR3 bases: TGTGCCAGCAGTTTATTCTACACCTCCTATAATTCACCCCTCCACTTT. The encoded protein is CASSLFYTSYNSPLHF. The genes are TRBV27 and TRBJ1-6; D unclear. Per the germline V gene, CDR1 is MNHEY and CDR2 is SMNVEV (reference sequence). The CDR3 runs 16 residues. V gave up 1 base and J gave up 0 bases, with 7 bases separating them.